Included here is one T cell receptor (beta chain) sequence, with context. V shed 0 bases and J 4 bases; nucleotides not matched to a gene: 5. The CDR3 has 15 amino acids. CDR1 is SGHNT and CDR2 is YYREEE in the germline V gene (reference sequence). Data came from immunoSEQ multiplex PCR; TCRdb stores just in-frame clones and leaves some out. The sample includes over 30,000 clones, about 91% of them seen just once. This sample is part of a study of T cell changes during pregnancy in multiple sclerosis. The rearrangement joins TRBV5-4 to TRBJ2-5, with TRBD2 identical over 8 bases. Sequencing used CD4+ T cells from peripheral blood mononuclear cells, obtained in the third trimester of pregnancy. This TCR was recovered from a female donor with multiple sclerosis, enrolled in a pregnancy study. The DNA of the CDR3 is TGTGCCAGCAGCTTGGGCGGGAGCGGGGGAGAGACCCAGTACTTC. Protein: CASSLGGSGGETQYF.